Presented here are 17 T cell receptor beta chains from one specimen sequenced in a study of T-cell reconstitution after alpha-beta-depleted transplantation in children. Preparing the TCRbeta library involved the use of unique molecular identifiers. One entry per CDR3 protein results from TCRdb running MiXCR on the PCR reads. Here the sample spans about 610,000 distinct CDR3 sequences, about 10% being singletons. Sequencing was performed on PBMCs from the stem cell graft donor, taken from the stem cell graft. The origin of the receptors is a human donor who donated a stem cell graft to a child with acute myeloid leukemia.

The CDR3 DNA is TGTGCCAGCTCACCGACGAGCTCCTACAATGAGCAGTTCTTC. Encoded protein: CASSPTSSYNEQFF. This chain connects TRBV18 to TRBJ2-1, with D unresolved. Germline assignment: CDR1 KGHSH and CDR2 LQKENI. CDR3 length: 14 amino acids. The V end was cut by 3 bases, the J end by 0 bases, with 6 bases between.

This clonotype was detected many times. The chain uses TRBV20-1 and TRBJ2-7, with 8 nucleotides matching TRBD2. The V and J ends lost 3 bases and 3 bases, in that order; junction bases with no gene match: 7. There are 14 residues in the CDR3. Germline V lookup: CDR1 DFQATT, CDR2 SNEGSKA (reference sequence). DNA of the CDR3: TGCAGTGCTAGGGGGACTAGTGGTGTCTACGAGCAGTACTTC. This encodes CSARGTSGVYEQYF.

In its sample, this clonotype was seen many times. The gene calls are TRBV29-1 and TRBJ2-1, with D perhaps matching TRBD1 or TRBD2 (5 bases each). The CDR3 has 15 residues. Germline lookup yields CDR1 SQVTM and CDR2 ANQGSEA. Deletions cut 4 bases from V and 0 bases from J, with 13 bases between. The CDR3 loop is CSVGGRDGSYNEQFF. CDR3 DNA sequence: TGCAGCGTTGGGGGCCGGGACGGCTCCTACAATGAGCAGTTCTTC.

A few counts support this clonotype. CDR3 loop: CASSLRVLNEQFF. The CDR3 DNA reads TGTGCCAGCAGCTTACGGGTACTTAATGAGCAGTTCTTC. The chain employs TRBV7-9 and TRBJ2-1; no firm D call. CDR3 length: 13 amino acids. Germline loops: CDR1 SEHNR, CDR2 FQNEAQ (reference sequence). Trimming removed 2 bases at V and 7 bases at J, with 9 bases between.

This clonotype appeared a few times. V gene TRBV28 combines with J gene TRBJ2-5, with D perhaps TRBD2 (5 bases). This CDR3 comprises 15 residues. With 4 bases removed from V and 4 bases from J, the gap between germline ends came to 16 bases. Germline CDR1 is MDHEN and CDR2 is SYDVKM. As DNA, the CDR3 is TGTGCCAGCAGTTCCCCGCGTAGGGCGGGAGAGACCCAGTACTTC. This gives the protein CASSSPRRAGETQYF.

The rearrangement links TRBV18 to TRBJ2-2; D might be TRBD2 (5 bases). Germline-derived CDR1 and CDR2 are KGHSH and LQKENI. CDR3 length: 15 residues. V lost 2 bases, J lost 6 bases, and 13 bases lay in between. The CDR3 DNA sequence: TGTGCCAGCTCACCAGGAACTAGTCCTCCCGGGGAGCTGTTTTTT. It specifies CASSPGTSPPGELFF.

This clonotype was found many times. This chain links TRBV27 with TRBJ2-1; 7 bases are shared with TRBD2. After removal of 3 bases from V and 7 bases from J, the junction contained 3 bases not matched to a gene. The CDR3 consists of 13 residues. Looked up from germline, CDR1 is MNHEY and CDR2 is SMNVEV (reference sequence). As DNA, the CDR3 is TGTGCCAGCAGTTTCAGCGGGAAAAATGAGCAGTTCTTC. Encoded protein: CASSFSGKNEQFF.

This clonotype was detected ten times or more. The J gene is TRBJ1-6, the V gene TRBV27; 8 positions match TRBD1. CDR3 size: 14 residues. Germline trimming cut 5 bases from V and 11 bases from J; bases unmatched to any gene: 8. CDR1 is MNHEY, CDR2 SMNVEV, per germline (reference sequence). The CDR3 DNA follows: TGTGCCAGCAGTCTGGGACAGGCGTATGCACCCCTCCACTTT. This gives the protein CASSLGQAYAPLHF.

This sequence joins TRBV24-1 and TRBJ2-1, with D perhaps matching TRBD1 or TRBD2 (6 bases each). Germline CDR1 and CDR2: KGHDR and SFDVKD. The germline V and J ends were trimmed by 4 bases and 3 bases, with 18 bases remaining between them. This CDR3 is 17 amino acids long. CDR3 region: CATSDPSAGGGYNEQFF. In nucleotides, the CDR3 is TGTGCCACCAGTGACCCCTCAGCCGGAGGGGGCTACAATGAGCAGTTCTTC.

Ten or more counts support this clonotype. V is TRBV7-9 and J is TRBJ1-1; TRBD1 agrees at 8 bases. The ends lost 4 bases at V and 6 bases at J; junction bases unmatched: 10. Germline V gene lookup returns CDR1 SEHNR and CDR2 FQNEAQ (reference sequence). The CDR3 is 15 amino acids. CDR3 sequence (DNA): TGTGCCAGCAGCTACGGGACAGGTCGAGGTCCTGAAGCTTTCTTT. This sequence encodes CASSYGTGRGPEAFF.

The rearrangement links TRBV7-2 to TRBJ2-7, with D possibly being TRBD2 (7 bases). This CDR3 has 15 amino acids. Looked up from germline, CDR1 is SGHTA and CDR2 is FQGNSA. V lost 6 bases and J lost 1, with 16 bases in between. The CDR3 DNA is TGTGCCAGCAGTCAGAGGGGAGGGGGGTCCTACGAGCAGTACTTC. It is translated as CASSQRGGGSYEQYF. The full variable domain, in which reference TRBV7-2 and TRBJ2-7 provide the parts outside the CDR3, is GAGVSQSPSNKVTEKGKDVELRCDPISGHTALYWYRQSLGQGLEFLIYFQGNSAPDKSGLPSDRFSAERTGGSVSTLTIQRTQQEDSAVYLCASSQRGGGSYEQYFGPGTRLTVT.

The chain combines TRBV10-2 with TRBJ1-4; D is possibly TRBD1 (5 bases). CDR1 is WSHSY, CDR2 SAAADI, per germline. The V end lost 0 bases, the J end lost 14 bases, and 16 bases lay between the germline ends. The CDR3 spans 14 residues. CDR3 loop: CASSESGVWKGLFF. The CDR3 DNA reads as TGCGCCAGCAGTGAGTCGGGGGTCTGGAAGGGCCTGTTTTTT.

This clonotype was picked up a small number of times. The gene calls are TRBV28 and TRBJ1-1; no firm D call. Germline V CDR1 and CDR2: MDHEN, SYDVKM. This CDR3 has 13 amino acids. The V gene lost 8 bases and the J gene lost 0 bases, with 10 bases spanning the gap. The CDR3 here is CASLLRLNTEAFF. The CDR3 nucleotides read TGTGCCAGCCTTCTACGGTTGAACACTGAAGCTTTCTTT.

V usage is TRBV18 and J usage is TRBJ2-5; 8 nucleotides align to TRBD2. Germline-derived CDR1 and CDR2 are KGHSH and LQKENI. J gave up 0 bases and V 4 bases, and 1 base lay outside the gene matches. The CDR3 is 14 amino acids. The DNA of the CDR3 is TGTGCCAGCTCACTTAGCGGGAACCAAGAGACCCAGTACTTC. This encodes CASSLSGNQETQYF.

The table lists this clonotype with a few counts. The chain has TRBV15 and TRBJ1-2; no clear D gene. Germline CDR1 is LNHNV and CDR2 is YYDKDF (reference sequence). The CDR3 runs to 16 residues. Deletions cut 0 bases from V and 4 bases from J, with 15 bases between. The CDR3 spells CATSRDIGRTFYGYTF. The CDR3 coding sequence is TGTGCCACCAGCAGAGATATCGGCAGGACGTTCTATGGCTACACCTTC.

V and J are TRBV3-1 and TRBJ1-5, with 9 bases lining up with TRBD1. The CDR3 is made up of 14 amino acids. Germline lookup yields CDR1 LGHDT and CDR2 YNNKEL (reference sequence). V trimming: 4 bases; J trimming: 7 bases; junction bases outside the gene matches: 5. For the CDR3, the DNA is TGTGCCAGCAGCCTACAGGGGGCGGAACAGCCCCAGCATTTT. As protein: CASSLQGAEQPQHF.

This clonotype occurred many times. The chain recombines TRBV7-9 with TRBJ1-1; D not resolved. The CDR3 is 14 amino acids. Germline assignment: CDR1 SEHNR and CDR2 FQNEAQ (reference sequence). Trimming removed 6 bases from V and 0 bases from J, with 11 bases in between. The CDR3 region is CASRGFGMNTEAFF. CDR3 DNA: TGTGCCAGCAGGGGGTTTGGAATGAACACTGAAGCTTTCTTT.